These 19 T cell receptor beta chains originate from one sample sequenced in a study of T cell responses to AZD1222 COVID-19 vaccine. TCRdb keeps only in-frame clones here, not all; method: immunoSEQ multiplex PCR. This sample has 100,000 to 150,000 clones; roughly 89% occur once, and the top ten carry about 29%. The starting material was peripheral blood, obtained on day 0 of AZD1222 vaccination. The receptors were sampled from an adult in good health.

DNA of the CDR3: TGCGCCAGCAGCCCCGGGGAGGGCAGACAGCCCCAGCATTTT. Protein: CASSPGEGRQPQHF. This chain links TRBV5-1 with TRBJ1-5; D gene unclear. Trimming left V 4 bases short and J 7 bases short, with 15 bases between. The CDR3 spans 14 residues. CDR1 and CDR2 from the germline V gene are SGHRS and YFSETQ.

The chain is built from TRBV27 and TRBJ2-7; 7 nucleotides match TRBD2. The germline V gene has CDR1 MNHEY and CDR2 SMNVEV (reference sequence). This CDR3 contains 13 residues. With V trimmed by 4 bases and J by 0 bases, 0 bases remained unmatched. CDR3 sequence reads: CASSWGGSYEQYF. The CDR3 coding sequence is TGTGCCAGCAGTTGGGGGGGCTCCTACGAGCAGTACTTC.

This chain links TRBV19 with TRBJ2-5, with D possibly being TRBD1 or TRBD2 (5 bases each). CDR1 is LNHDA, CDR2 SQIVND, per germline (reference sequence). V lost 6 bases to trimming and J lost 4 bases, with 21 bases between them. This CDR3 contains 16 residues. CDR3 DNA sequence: TGTGCCAGTAGCCGGTCTGGTCCGGGGCGCGGAGAGACCCAGTACTTC. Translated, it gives CASSRSGPGRGETQYF.

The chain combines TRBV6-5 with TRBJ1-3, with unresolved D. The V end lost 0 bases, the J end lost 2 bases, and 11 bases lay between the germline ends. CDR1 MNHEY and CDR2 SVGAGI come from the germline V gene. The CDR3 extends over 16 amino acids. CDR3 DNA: TGTGCCAGCAGTTACTCAAGGGCACAGACTGGAAACACCATATATTTT. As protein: CASSYSRAQTGNTIYF.

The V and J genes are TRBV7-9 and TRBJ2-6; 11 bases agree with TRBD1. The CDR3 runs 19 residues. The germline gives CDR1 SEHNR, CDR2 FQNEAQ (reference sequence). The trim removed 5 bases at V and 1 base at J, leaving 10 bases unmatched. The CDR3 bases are TGTGCCAGCAGCCCCAATTCCGGGACAGGGGGATCTGGGGCCAACGTCCTGACTTTC. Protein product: CASSPNSGTGGSGANVLTF. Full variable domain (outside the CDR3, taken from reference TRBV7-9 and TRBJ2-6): DTGVSQNPRHKITKRGQNVTFRCDPISEHNRLYWYRQTLGQGPEFLTYFQNEAQLEKSRLLSDRFSAERPKGSFSTLEIQRTEQGDSAMYLCASSPNSGTGGSGANVLTFGAGSRLTVL.

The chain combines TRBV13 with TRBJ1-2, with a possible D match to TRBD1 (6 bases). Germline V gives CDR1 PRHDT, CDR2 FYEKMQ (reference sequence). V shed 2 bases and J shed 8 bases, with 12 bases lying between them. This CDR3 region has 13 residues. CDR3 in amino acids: CASSLRGYEGYTF. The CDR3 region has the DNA TGTGCCAGCAGCTTAAGGGGGTACGAAGGCTACACCTTC. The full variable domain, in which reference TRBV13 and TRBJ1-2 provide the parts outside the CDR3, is AAGVIQSPRHLIKEKRETATLKCYPIPRHDTVYWYQQGPGQDPQFLISFYEKMQSDKGSIPDRFSAQQFSDYHSELNMSSLELGDSALYFCASSLRGYEGYTFGSGTRLTVV.

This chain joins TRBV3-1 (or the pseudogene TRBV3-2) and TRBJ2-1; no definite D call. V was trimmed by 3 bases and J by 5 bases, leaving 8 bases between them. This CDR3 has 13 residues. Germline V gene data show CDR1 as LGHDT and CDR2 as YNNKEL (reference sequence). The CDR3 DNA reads TGTGCCAGCAGCCAGGCACAGAACAATGAGCAGTTCTTC. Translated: CASSQAQNNEQFF.

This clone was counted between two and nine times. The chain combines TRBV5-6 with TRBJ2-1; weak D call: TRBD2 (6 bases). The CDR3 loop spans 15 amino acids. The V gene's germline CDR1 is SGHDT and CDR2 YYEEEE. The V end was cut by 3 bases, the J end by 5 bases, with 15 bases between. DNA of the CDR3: TGTGCCAGCAGCTCCGGACTAAAACTCAACAATGAGCAGTTCTTC. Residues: CASSSGLKLNNEQFF.

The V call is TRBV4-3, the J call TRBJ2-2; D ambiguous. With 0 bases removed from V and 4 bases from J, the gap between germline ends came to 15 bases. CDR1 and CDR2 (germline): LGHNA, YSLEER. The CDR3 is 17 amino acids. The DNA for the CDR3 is TGCGCCAGCAGCCAAGATACGTCTACCCGAGGCACCGGGGAGCTGTTTTTT. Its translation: CASSQDTSTRGTGELFF.

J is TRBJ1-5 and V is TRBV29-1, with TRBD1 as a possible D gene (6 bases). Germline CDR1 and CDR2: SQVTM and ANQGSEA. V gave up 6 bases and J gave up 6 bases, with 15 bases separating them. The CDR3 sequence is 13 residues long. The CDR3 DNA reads TGCAGCGTGGGAGGGGGTATACGTCAGCCCCAGCATTTT. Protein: CSVGGGIRQPQHF.

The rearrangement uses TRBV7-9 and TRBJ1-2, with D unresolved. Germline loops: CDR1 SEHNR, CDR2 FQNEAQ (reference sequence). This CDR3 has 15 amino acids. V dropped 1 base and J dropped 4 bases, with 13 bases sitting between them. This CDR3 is CASSLVGNSLYGYTF. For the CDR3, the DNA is TGTGCCAGCAGCTTAGTAGGTAACAGCCTCTATGGCTACACCTTC.

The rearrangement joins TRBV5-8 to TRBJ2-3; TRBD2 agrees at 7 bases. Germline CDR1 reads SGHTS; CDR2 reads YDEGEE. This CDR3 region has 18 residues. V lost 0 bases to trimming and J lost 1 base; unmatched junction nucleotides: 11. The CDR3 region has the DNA TGTGCCAGCAGCTTGGGCGAATGGCGGGAGACCCGCACAGATACGCAGTATTTT. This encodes CASSLGEWRETRTDTQYF.

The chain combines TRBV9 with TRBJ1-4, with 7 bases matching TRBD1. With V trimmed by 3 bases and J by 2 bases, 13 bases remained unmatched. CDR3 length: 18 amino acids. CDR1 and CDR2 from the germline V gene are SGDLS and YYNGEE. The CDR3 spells CASSAPHGRGRTNEKLFF. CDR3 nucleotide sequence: TGTGCCAGCAGCGCTCCCCATGGGAGGGGGCGGACTAATGAAAAACTGTTTTTT.

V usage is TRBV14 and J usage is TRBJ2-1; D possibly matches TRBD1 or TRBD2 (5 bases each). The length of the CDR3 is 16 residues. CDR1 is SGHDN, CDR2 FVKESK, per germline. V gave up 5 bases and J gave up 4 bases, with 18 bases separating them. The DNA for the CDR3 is TGTGCCAGCAGCGCCCGGGACCCACAACCTTACAATGAGCAGTTCTTC. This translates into CASSARDPQPYNEQFF.

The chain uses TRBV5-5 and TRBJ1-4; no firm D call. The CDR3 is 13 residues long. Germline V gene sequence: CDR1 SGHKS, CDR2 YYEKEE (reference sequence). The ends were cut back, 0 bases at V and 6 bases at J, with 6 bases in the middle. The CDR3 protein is CASSLATHEKLFF. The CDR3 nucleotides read TGTGCCAGCAGCTTGGCGACCCATGAAAAACTGTTTTTT. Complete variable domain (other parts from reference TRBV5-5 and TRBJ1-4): DAGVTQSPTHLIKTRGQQVTLRCSPISGHKSVSWYQQVLGQGPQFIFQYYEKEERGRGNFPDRFSARQFPNYSSELNVNALLLGDSALYLCASSLATHEKLFFGSGTQLSVL.

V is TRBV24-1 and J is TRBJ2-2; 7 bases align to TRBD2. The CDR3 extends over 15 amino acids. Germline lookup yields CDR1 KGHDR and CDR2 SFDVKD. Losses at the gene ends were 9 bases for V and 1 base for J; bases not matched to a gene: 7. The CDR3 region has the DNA TGTGCCACCCAGCCGGCTAGCGGGAACACCGGGGAGCTGTTTTTT. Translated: CATQPASGNTGELFF.

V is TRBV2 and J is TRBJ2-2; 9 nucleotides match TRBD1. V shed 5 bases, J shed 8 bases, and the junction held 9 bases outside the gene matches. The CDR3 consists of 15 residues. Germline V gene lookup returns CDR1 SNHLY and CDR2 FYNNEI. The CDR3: CASSQWTGAEGELFF. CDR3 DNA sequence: TGTGCCAGCAGTCAATGGACAGGGGCGGAAGGGGAGCTGTTTTTT.

The DNA for the CDR3 is TGTGCCAGCAGCTTGGTGCTTGACAGCGGTCATAATTCACCCCTCCACTTT. It is translated as CASSLVLDSGHNSPLHF. V usage is TRBV5-8 and J usage is TRBJ1-6; D is perhaps TRBD1 (5 bases). Trimming removed 0 bases at V and 5 bases at J, with 15 bases between. The CDR3 spans 17 residues. From germline, CDR1 is SGHTS and CDR2 YDEGEE. The full variable domain, rest sourced from reference TRBV5-8 and TRBJ1-6, is EAGVTQSPTHLIKTRGQQATLRCSPISGHTSVYWYQQALGLGLQFLLWYDEGEERNRGNFPPRFSGRQFPNYSSELNVNALELEDSALYLCASSLVLDSGHNSPLHFGNGTRLTVT.

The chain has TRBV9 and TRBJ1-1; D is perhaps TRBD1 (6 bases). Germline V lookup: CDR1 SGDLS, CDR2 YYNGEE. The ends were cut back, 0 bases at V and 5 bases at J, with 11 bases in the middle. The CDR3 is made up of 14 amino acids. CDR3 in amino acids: CASSVAGGATEAFF. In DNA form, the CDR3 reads TGTGCCAGCAGCGTAGCGGGGGGCGCGACTGAAGCTTTCTTT.